At least ten counts were recorded for the clone carrying this T cell receptor (beta chain). The V end lost 1 base, the J end lost 0 bases, and 10 bases lay between the germline ends. The CDR3 spans 15 residues. The V gene's germline CDR1 is DFQATT and CDR2 SNEGSKA (reference sequence). TCRdb processed the 5' RACE reads anew with MiXCR; each CDR3 protein has one entry. The sample has around 480,000 distinct CDR3 sequences, 11% to 15% seen once; the top ten hold roughly 0.5%. This record belongs to a study of identical twins. These data were likewise used in another study, on yellow fever vaccine responses in identical twins.

Sequencing used CD4+ T cells sorted from blood. The chain employs TRBV20-1 and TRBJ2-1; weak D call: TRBD2 (6 bases). This TCR was recovered from a young woman in good health. Here the CDR3 DNA reads TGCAGTGCTAGAGCTCGGGACTCCTCCTACAATGAGCAGTTCTTC. This translates into CSARARDSSYNEQFF.